This T cell receptor beta chain was sequenced for a study of beta chain features in type 1 diabetes. Study-wide points: Reduced insertions and increased deletions marked VDJ junctions in type 1 diabetes patients.

Heparinised blood was drawn once per donor, averaging approximately 100 mL. The sequenced template was cDNA made from the entire isolated RNA. Libraries were prepared by immunoSEQ multiplex PCR; TCRdb keeps only in-frame clonotypes and omits some of them. This sample carries about 240,000 clones, 27% of them seen once, and the ten largest clones take under 4.5%. To note about this clone: What it binds is not known.

The germline V gene has CDR1 LGHNT and CDR2 FRNRAP. This CDR3 is 13 amino acids long. Trimming stripped 8 bases from V and 8 bases from J, with 18 bases between. The sequence derives from a man younger than 40 in good health. Input material: central memory CD4+ T cells from blood. J is TRBJ1-1 and V is TRBV12-5, with D hard to call. For the CDR3, the DNA is TGTGCTAGTAGGTTGGAGGACTCCGGGGAAGCTTTCTTT. It yields the protein CASRLEDSGEAFF.